The 31 T cell receptor beta chains in this list originate from one sample, sequenced in a study of T cell changes during pregnancy in multiple sclerosis. Sequencing was performed with immunoSEQ multiplex PCR; in TCRdb, only in-frame clones are kept and a portion is missing. The sample shows approximately 25,000 clones, 88% of them seen only once. The material sequenced was CD8+ T cells from peripheral blood mononuclear cells, taken in the second trimester of pregnancy. These receptor sequences come from a female donor with multiple sclerosis, enrolled in a pregnancy study.

This rearrangement joins TRBV6-5 to TRBJ2-1, with D unresolved. Per the germline V gene, CDR1 is MNHEY and CDR2 is SVGAGI. The CDR3 is 15 residues long. V lost 2 bases, J lost 4 bases, and 12 bases lay in between. For the CDR3, the DNA is TGTGCCAGCAGTTACGGTCCCAACTCTTACAATGAGCAGTTCTTC. Its protein product is CASSYGPNSYNEQFF.

The chain recombines TRBV29-1 with TRBJ2-5; 8 bases fit TRBD2. Per the germline V gene, CDR1 is SQVTM and CDR2 is ANQGSEA. The V gene end was trimmed by 7 bases and the J gene end by 4 bases; junction bases not matched to a gene: 11. The CDR3 length is 14 residues. As DNA, the CDR3 is TGCAGCGCCCCCGGCGGGGGGTTCAGAGAGACCCAGTACTTC. Protein sequence: CSAPGGGFRETQYF.

The chain combines TRBV4-3 with TRBJ2-2; 8 nucleotides line up with TRBD2. V lost 1 base, J lost 6 bases, and 4 bases stayed unmatched. The CDR3 contains 15 residues. The germline CDR1 and CDR2 sequences are LGHNA and YSLEER. The CDR3 protein is CASSQGAGGPGELFF. The CDR3 DNA follows: TGCGCCAGCAGCCAAGGGGCGGGGGGCCCCGGGGAGCTGTTTTTT.

The chain recombines TRBV6-1 with TRBJ1-2, with D hard to call. This CDR3 is built from 16 residues. CDR1 and CDR2 from the germline V gene are MNHNS and SASEGT. Trimming took off 4 bases at V and 5 bases at J, with 20 bases between the two ends. The CDR3 region is CASSVGVVNIRYGYTF. CDR3 DNA: TGTGCCAGCAGTGTAGGAGTCGTCAACATCCGATATGGCTACACCTTC.

The chain joins TRBV11-2 to TRBJ1-6; D is unresolved. Trimming left V 1 base short and J 10 bases short, with 17 bases between. CDR3 length: 16 residues. The germline gives CDR1 SGHAT, CDR2 FQNNGV. The CDR3 sequence is CASSLVRSPFQSPLHF. CDR3 DNA: TGTGCCAGCAGCTTAGTAAGAAGCCCCTTTCAATCACCCCTCCACTTT.

The V call is TRBV7-2, the J call TRBJ1-2; tentatively, D is TRBD1 (6 bases). V was clipped by 4 bases and J by 0 bases, with 15 bases between them. CDR1 is SGHTA and CDR2 is FQGNSA in the germline V gene. This CDR3 is built from 16 residues. This CDR3 reads CASSSERTVANYGYTF. The CDR3 nucleotides are TGTGCCAGCAGCTCCGAAAGGACAGTAGCTAACTATGGCTACACCTTC.

The chain links TRBV6-5 to TRBJ2-7, with 7 bases lining up with TRBD2. CDR3 size: 13 residues. With V trimmed by 6 bases and J by 5 bases, 7 bases remained unmatched. Germline lookup yields CDR1 MNHEY and CDR2 SVGAGI. For the CDR3, the DNA is TGTGCCAGCAGCCTCCTTGGGGGGGACGAGCAGTACTTC. Amino acid sequence: CASSLLGGDEQYF.

The J gene is TRBJ1-2, the V gene TRBV7-9; D might be TRBD1 (5 bases). V lost 4 bases, J lost 0 bases, and 18 bases lay in between. Germline CDR1 is SEHNR and CDR2 is FQNEAQ (reference sequence). This CDR3 is built from 17 residues. CDR3 bases: TGTGCCAGCAGCTACTACCCTACCAGGGATTCTAACTATGGCTACACCTTC. It codes for CASSYYPTRDSNYGYTF.

The chain employs TRBV27 and TRBJ1-2; 8 bases line up with TRBD1. This CDR3 spans 13 amino acids. V trimming: 10 bases; J trimming: 8 bases; junction bases outside the gene matches: 12. Per germline, CDR1 MNHEY and CDR2 SMNVEV (reference sequence). CDR3 protein: CATRQGPGWGYTF. The CDR3 bases are TGTGCCACGCGACAGGGGCCAGGCTGGGGCTACACCTTC.

The DNA of the CDR3 is TGTGCCATCCTAGCGTTGGGACTGAAGGGTGGCGCCGGGGAGCTGTTTTTT. This translates into CAILALGLKGGAGELFF. The V call is TRBV7-8, the J call TRBJ2-2; D is possibly TRBD2 (6 bases). CDR3 size: 17 residues. Germline lookup yields CDR1 SGHVS and CDR2 FQNEAQ. V was shortened by 10 bases and J by 6 bases, with 27 bases between the two germline ends.

This clone was observed a few times. J is TRBJ2-7 and V is TRBV28, with D possibly TRBD1 on 7 matching bases. Trimming pared 6 bases from V and 0 bases from J, leaving 21 bases between. The CDR3 has 17 residues. Germline-derived CDR1 and CDR2 are MDHEN and SYDVKM. The CDR3 loop reads CASSPLGQGGLSYEQYF. The CDR3 DNA is TGTGCCAGCAGCCCCCTGGGGCAGGGGGGCCTCTCCTACGAGCAGTACTTC.

This clone was recorded once. This chain connects TRBV6-5 to TRBJ2-3; 13 bases fit TRBD2. This CDR3 is 15 amino acids long. The J segment lost 6 bases and the V segment lost 4 bases, leaving 4 bases of the junction unmatched. CDR1 and CDR2 (germline): MNHEY, SVGAGI. The CDR3 is CASSSGLAGVDTQYF. CDR3 in DNA: TGTGCCAGCAGTTCAGGACTAGCGGGGGTTGATACGCAGTATTTT.

This clone was observed once. This sequence joins TRBV7-9 and TRBJ1-2; D is possibly TRBD1 (5 bases). The CDR3 spans 12 residues. V was shortened by 5 bases and J by 8 bases, with 12 bases between the two germline ends. Germline V gives CDR1 SEHNR, CDR2 FQNEAQ (reference sequence). CDR3 sequence: CASSAGFGGYTF. CDR3 sequence (DNA): TGTGCCAGCAGCGCAGGGTTTGGAGGCTACACCTTC. The full variable domain, completed using reference TRBV7-9 and TRBJ1-2, is DTGVSQNPRHKITKRGQNVTFRCDPISEHNRLYWYRQTLGQGPEFLTYFQNEAQLEKSRLLSDRFSAERPKGSFSTLEIQRTEQGDSAMYLCASSAGFGGYTFGSGTRLTVV.

This clone turned up a few times. The germline gene is not matched at one end of the junction; a read error may be the cause. The chain has TRBV11-1 and TRBJ1-1; tentatively, D is TRBD1 (5 bases). The CDR3 totals 8 residues. Per the germline V gene, CDR1 is SGHAT and CDR2 is FQDESV (reference sequence). The CDR3 bases are TGTGCCAGCAGCTTGACAGATTTT. Protein sequence: CASSLTDF. Full variable domain (rest looked up from reference TRBV11-1 and TRBJ1-1): EAEVAQSPRYKITEKSQAVAFWCDPISGHATLYWYRQILGQGPELLVQFQDESVVDDSQLPKDRFSAERLKGVDSTLKIQPAELGDSAMYLCASSLTDFGQGTRLTVV.

The rearrangement uses TRBV7-9 and TRBJ1-4; D possibly corresponds to TRBD1 (6 bases). Between the trimmed V and J ends, which lost 4 bases and 8 bases, there was a span of 20 bases. Germline assignment: CDR1 SEHNR and CDR2 FQNEAQ (reference sequence). This CDR3 comprises 16 residues. The CDR3 DNA sequence: TGTGCCAGCAGCTGGGGACACACCAGTTTTTACGAAAAACTGTTTTTT. Its translation: CASSWGHTSFYEKLFF.

V and J are TRBV5-1 and TRBJ2-3, with unresolved D. This CDR3 has 14 residues. Trimming took 0 bases from V and 2 from J, leaving 7 bases between them. Per germline, CDR1 SGHRS and CDR2 YFSETQ. The CDR3 DNA sequence: TGCGCCAGCAGCTTGGACGGTGCCACAGATACGCAGTATTTT. It encodes CASSLDGATDTQYF.

The chain recombines TRBV5-4 with TRBJ1-2, with 7 bases identical to TRBD1. CDR3 length: 14 residues. The germline gives CDR1 SGHNT, CDR2 YYREEE (reference sequence). V trimming: 5 bases; J trimming: 2 bases; junction bases outside the gene matches: 6. The CDR3 here is CASRPPTGNYGYTF. CDR3 DNA: TGTGCCAGCAGACCCCCGACAGGGAACTATGGCTACACCTTC.

This clone was recorded once. This sequence joins TRBV27 and TRBJ2-7, with D possibly being TRBD1 (5 bases). Germline CDR1 is MNHEY and CDR2 is SMNVEV (reference sequence). Deletions cut 4 bases from V and 3 bases from J, with 10 bases between. The CDR3 has 13 residues. CDR3 sequence: CASSWGSLYEQYF. DNA for the CDR3: TGTGCCAGCAGTTGGGGCAGCCTCTACGAGCAGTACTTC.

Here the CDR3 DNA reads TGTGCCAGCAGCTTATGGGGGGGGGATTCCTACGAGCAGTACTTC. This translates into CASSLWGGDSYEQYF. The chain joins TRBV7-9 to TRBJ2-7; 7 nucleotides agree with TRBD2. The length of the CDR3 is 15 residues. CDR1 is SEHNR and CDR2 is FQNEAQ in the germline V gene (reference sequence). V trimming: 2 bases; J trimming: 1 base; junction bases outside the gene matches: 5.

This sequence joins TRBV28 and TRBJ1-1, with TRBD1 as a possible D gene (6 bases). Trimming took 4 bases from V and 11 from J, leaving 17 bases between them. Germline lookup yields CDR1 MDHEN and CDR2 SYDVKM. The CDR3 has 13 amino acids. CDR3: CASSSTGSPSAFF. The CDR3 DNA sequence: TGTGCCAGCAGTTCCACAGGGTCCCCTTCGGCTTTCTTT.

This chain uses TRBV5-1 with TRBJ2-7; D may correspond to TRBD1 or TRBD2 (5 bases each). Germline V gene lookup returns CDR1 SGHRS and CDR2 YFSETQ. The CDR3 has 12 amino acids. V was shortened by 4 bases and J by 6 bases, with 11 bases between the two germline ends. CDR3 nucleotide sequence: TGCGCCAGCAGCGTGGGACCGGGCGAGCAGTACTTC. It translates to CASSVGPGEQYF.

This chain links TRBV27 with TRBJ2-5; the D gene is possibly TRBD1 (5 bases). The CDR3 is 11 residues long. CDR1 is MNHEY, CDR2 SMNVEV, per germline (reference sequence). The V and J ends lost 5 bases and 7 bases respectively, with 8 bases between them. The chain's CDR3 is CASSRGGTQYF. The CDR3 DNA follows: TGTGCCAGCAGTAGGGGCGGGACCCAGTACTTC.

The CDR3 DNA sequence: TGCGCCAGCAGCCCGCTAGCGGGGCAAAACAATGAGCAGTTCTTC. Its protein is CASSPLAGQNNEQFF. V and J are TRBV4-1 and TRBJ2-1; 9 bases are a match to TRBD2. The CDR3 has 15 residues. CDR1 MGHRA and CDR2 YSYEKL come from the germline V gene. J was trimmed by 5 bases and V by 4 bases; bases with no gene match: 6.

V and J are TRBV5-5 and TRBJ1-1, with TRBD1 identical over 8 bases. The CDR3 has 17 amino acids. Trimming cost V 4 bases and J 5 bases; bases outside gene matches: 16. Germline V gene sequence: CDR1 SGHKS, CDR2 YYEKEE (reference sequence). CDR3 residues: CASSPDIFRGRLTEAFF. The CDR3 DNA follows: TGTGCCAGCAGCCCCGATATTTTCAGGGGGCGCTTGACTGAAGCTTTCTTT.

V and J are TRBV7-6 and TRBJ2-5; 7 bases fit TRBD1. CDR1 is SGHVS, CDR2 FNYEAQ, per germline. The CDR3 sequence is 13 residues long. The trim removed 5 bases at V and 2 bases at J, leaving 2 bases unmatched. The CDR3 DNA sequence: TGTGCCAGCAGCCCGGGACAGCAAGAGACCCAGTACTTC. This codes for CASSPGQQETQYF.

The chain has TRBV4-3 and TRBJ2-7; 7 bases line up with TRBD2. Losses at the gene ends were 0 bases for V and 5 bases for J; bases not matched to a gene: 7. Germline CDR1 reads LGHNA; CDR2 reads YSLEER. The CDR3 loop spans 15 amino acids. CDR3 residues: CASSQDREGGNEQYF. Here the CDR3 DNA reads TGCGCCAGCAGCCAAGATAGGGAGGGAGGCAACGAGCAGTACTTC.

The chain carries TRBV19 and TRBJ1-1; D is perhaps TRBD1 (6 bases). V lost 10 bases to trimming and J lost 0 bases, with 12 bases between them. Germline loops: CDR1 LNHDA, CDR2 SQIVND (reference sequence). CDR3 length equals 13 residues. The CDR3 region has the DNA TGTGCCACCCACGGACAGTTGAACACTGAAGCTTTCTTT. Protein: CATHGQLNTEAFF. The full variable domain, its missing parts supplied by reference TRBV19 and TRBJ1-1, is DGGITQSPKYLFRKEGQNVTLSCEQNLNHDAMYWYRQDPGQGLRLIYYSQIVNDFQKGDIAEGYSVSREKKESFPLTVTSAQKNPTAFYLCATHGQLNTEAFFGQGTRLTVV.

This clone appeared once. The chain joins TRBV7-9 to TRBJ1-1; 7 nucleotides line up with TRBD1. The CDR3 contains 14 residues. Germline V gene sequence: CDR1 SEHNR, CDR2 FQNEAQ (reference sequence). Trimming cost V 5 bases and J 9 bases; bases outside gene matches: 12. CDR3 sequence (DNA): TGTGCCAGCAGCCCCTCCGGGACAGCCGGAAAAGCTTTCTTT. Protein sequence: CASSPSGTAGKAFF.

This rearrangement joins TRBV7-8 to TRBJ2-2; 10 positions match TRBD2. CDR3 length equals 14 residues. Germline CDR1 reads SGHVS; CDR2 reads FQNEAQ. With V trimmed by 10 bases and J by 2 bases, 4 bases remained unmatched. CDR3 in amino acids: CATGTSANTGELFF. CDR3 in DNA: TGTGCCACCGGGACTAGCGCCAACACCGGGGAGCTGTTTTTT.

The V gene is TRBV19, the J gene TRBJ1-3, with 7 bases fitting TRBD1. The CDR3 is 15 amino acids. Germline V gene sequence: CDR1 LNHDA, CDR2 SQIVND (reference sequence). V was clipped by 7 bases and J by 7 bases; unmatched bases: 13. CDR3 coding DNA: TGTGCCAGTATTGCCCCCGGCAGGGGGAGGAACACCATATATTTT. Translating gives CASIAPGRGRNTIYF.

The J gene is TRBJ2-1, the V gene TRBV27, with D unclear. Germline V gene lookup returns CDR1 MNHEY and CDR2 SMNVEV (reference sequence). This CDR3 comprises 17 residues. V was trimmed by 5 bases and J by 2 bases, leaving 19 bases between them. The CDR3 DNA reads as TGTGCCAGCAGTCCCCTGAACTCTGATCAGGCCTACAATGAGCAGTTCTTC. This translates into CASSPLNSDQAYNEQFF.